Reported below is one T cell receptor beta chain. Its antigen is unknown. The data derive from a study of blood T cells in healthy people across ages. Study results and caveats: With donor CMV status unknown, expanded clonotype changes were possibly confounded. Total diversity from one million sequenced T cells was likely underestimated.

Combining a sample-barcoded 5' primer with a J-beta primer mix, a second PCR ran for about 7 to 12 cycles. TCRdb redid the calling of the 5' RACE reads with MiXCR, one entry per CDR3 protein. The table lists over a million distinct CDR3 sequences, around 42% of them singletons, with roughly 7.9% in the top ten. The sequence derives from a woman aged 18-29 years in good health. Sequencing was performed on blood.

The CDR3, as DNA: TGTGCCAGCAGTGGTAAACAGGGGGCGACGAGCAATCAGCCCCAGCATTTT. This translates into CASSGKQGATSNQPQHF. V usage is TRBV2 and J usage is TRBJ1-5; 9 nucleotides match TRBD1. The CDR3 has 17 amino acids. Losses at the gene ends were 4 bases for V and 1 base for J; bases not matched to a gene: 8. The germline CDR1 and CDR2 sequences are SNHLY and FYNNEI. Based on the CDR3 plus reference TRBV2 and TRBJ1-5, the full variable domain is EPEVTQTPSHQVTQMGQEVILRCVPISNHLYFYWYRQILGQKVEFLVSFYNNEISEKSEIFDDQFSVERPDGSNFTLKIRSTKLEDSAMYFCASSGKQGATSNQPQHFGDGTRLSIL.